This T cell receptor (beta chain) comes out of a study of CD8+ T cells in alopecia areata. Background on the study: The drug, tofacitinib, lasted 6 to 18 months, followed by 6 months off drug.

Per germline, CDR1 LGHNA and CDR2 YNFKEQ. The trim removed 1 base at V and 2 bases at J, leaving 6 bases unmatched. There are 16 residues in the CDR3. Extracted from the samples, RNA was reverse transcribed into cDNA to serve as the sequencing template. This table comes from immunoSEQ multiplex PCR, and its TCRdb copy is limited to in-frame clones, with some not included. The sample records 150,000 to 200,000 clones, about 70% being singletons. The chain combines TRBV4-2 with TRBJ2-3; 7 bases fit TRBD2. The sequences come from CD8+ T cells sorted from blood, collected at week 0. The receptor's source is a human donor with alopecia areata. The DNA for the CDR3 is TGTGCCAGCAGCCAAGGCCGGGGGGACTCCACAGATACGCAGTATTTT. Translated: CASSQGRGDSTDTQYF.